This entry is about one T cell receptor (beta chain). Which antigen it targets is not known. The input lacks base qualities; no much larger clone sits a single base away. This specimen comes from a study of somatic mutations in cytotoxic T cells in rheumatoid arthritis (dated by TCRdb to the late 2010s). General notes on the study: Sorted V beta1+ cells also underwent TCRB sequencing, and some V beta antibody-stained T-cell populations were flow-sorted at nearly 100% purity on a FACSAria II or Sony SH800. Whether expanded CD8+ T-cell clones in untreated, newly diagnosed rheumatoid arthritis carry somatic mutations was the study question, and clonality was characterized with TCRB deep sequencing. Median age was essentially the same in the patient group and the control group. TCRB deep sequencing was performed for 55 to 65 rheumatoid arthritis patients and approximately 18 healthy controls. Overall study outcomes, separate from this receptor: There was no significant difference in CD8+ T-cell clonality between rheumatoid arthritis patients and age-matched healthy controls. Viral specificity could not be ruled out by absence from virus-specific databases, and the antigen targets of the expanded CD8+ clones remained unknown. In patients, CD8+ clonality rose with age (Spearman r ~ 0.47), which was not the case in healthy controls. The largest CD8+ clone made up more than 20% of CD8+ cells in about an eighth of the roughly 60 patients, and blood and synovial fluid shared several identical CD8+ TCRB sequences.

Genomic DNA underwent TCRB CDR3 sequencing using the immunoSEQ assay. Processing in the source paper ran as follows. Only productive TCRB rearrangements were included in the analyses. A clone was defined by a unique TCRB CDR3 sequence, and clonality was computed as a productive clonality index based on Shannon entropy. To calculate repertoire overlap between two samples, the template counts of each clone were considered relative to each sample's total templates. V-gene usage measured by flow cytometry correlated with TCRB sequencing V-gene usage, with a Spearman r of approximately 0.57. Not all clones reach the TCRdb copy of this immuneACCESS table, which keeps in-frame sequences only. Checked studies attribute under half of the gap to unresolved V genes and leave the rest unexplained. D and trimming come from the DNA, and the V and J calls and clone size come from that table. The sample table holds approximately 24,000 clones, of which 70% to 85% were seen once. The leading ten clones occupy around 9.9% of the sample.

Healthy controls were 20 blood donors whose buffy coats were used, with a median age of around 56 years (range roughly 20-75) and 55% female. Flow cytometry confirmed the purity of CD4+ and CD8+ cells that had been isolated by positive magnetic bead selection on an AutoMACS. Peripheral blood mononuclear cells were isolated by Ficoll-Paque PLUS density gradient separation. DNA from CD4-enriched, CD8-enriched or PBMC samples was extracted using Nucleospin Tissue or Tissue XS kits and then quantified on a Qubit 2.0 fluorometer. Sequencing used CD8+ T cells sorted from blood. The sequence derives from a woman aged 18 to 35 in good health.

The DNA sequence is TGTGCCAGCAGTGACGGTGGGGGATACGATGGCTACACCTTC. It specifies CASSDGGGYDGYTF. The rearranged segments are TRBV2 and TRBJ1-2; the best D guess is TRBD1, with 5 bases matching. Per the germline V gene, SNHLY is the CDR1 and FYNNEI is the CDR2. The CDR3 numbers 14 residues from cysteine through phenylalanine. The DNA shown is the 42-base CDR3, in frame from base 1. Cut back by 3 bases and 6 bases, the V and J ends lie 14 bases apart.